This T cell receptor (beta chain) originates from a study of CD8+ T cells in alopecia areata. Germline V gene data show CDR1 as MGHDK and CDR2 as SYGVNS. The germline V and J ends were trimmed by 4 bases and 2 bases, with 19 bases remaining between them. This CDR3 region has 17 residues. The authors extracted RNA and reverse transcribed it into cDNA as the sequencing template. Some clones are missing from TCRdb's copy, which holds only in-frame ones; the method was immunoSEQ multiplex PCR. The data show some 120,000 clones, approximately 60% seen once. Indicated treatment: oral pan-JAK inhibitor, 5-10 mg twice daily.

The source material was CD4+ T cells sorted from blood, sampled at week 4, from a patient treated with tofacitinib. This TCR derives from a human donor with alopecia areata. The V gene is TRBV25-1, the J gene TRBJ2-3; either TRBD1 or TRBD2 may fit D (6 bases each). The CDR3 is CASSALQGSGFTDTQYF. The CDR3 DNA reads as TGTGCCAGCAGTGCTTTACAGGGAAGCGGGTTCACAGATACGCAGTATTTT.